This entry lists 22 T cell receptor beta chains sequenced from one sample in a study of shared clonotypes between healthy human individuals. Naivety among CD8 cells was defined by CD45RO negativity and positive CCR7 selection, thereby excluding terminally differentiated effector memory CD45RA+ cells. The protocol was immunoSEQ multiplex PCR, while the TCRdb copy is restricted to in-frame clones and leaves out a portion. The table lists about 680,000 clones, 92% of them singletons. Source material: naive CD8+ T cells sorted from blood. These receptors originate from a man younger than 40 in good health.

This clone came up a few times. The CDR3 DNA reads TGTGCCAGCAGCCTCTCGGCCGGGTCCTACAATGAGCAGTTCTTC. Translated, it gives CASSLSAGSYNEQFF. V gene TRBV7-9 combines with J gene TRBJ2-1, with unresolved D. Germline loops: CDR1 SEHNR, CDR2 FQNEAQ (reference sequence). The CDR3 has 15 residues. V was pared by 5 bases and J by 1 base, with 12 bases between.

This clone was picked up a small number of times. The CDR3 DNA is TGCGCCAGCAGCCTCCGTGTGCTGGTGGAGGCTTTCTTT. Protein: CASSLRVLVEAFF. The rearrangement joins TRBV4-1 to TRBJ1-1; D not certain. Trimming shortened V by 4 bases and J by 11 bases, and 17 bases separated the two germline ends. This CDR3 region has 13 residues. Per the germline V gene, CDR1 is MGHRA and CDR2 is YSYEKL.

CDR3 sequence (DNA): TGTGCCAGCAGCCCCCAGCGGGAGAACACCGGGGAGCTGTTTTTT. Encoded protein: CASSPQRENTGELFF. The rearrangement joins TRBV7-9 to TRBJ2-2, with 7 bases that match TRBD2. The CDR3 is made up of 15 amino acids. The trim removed 5 bases at V and 1 base at J, leaving 4 bases unmatched. Germline assignment: CDR1 SEHNR and CDR2 FQNEAQ (reference sequence). Full variable domain (missing parts from reference TRBV7-9 and TRBJ2-2): DTGVSQNPRHKITKRGQNVTFRCDPISEHNRLYWYRQTLGQGPEFLTYFQNEAQLEKSRLLSDRFSAERPKGSFSTLEIQRTEQGDSAMYLCASSPQRENTGELFFGEGSRLTVL.

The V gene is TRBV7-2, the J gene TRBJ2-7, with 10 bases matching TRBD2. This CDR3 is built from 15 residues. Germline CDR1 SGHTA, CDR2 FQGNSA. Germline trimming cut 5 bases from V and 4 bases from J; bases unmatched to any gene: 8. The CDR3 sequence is CASSPYPSGSYEQYF. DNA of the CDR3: TGTGCCAGCAGCCCCTACCCTAGCGGGAGTTACGAGCAGTACTTC.

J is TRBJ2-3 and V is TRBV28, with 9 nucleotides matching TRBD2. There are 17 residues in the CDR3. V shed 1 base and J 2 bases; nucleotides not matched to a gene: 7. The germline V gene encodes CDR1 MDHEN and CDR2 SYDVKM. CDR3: CASSLYPPSGNTDTQYF. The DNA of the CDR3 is TGTGCCAGCAGTTTATATCCCCCTAGCGGGAACACAGATACGCAGTATTTT.

The CDR3 DNA is TGTGCCAGTAGTGCTACTAGCGGGAGCTCCTACAATGAGCAGTTCTTC. Its translation: CASSATSGSSYNEQFF. V and J are TRBV19 and TRBJ2-1, with 11 bases lining up with TRBD2. The V and J ends lost 5 bases and 0 bases, in that order; junction bases with no gene match: 3. The CDR3 extends over 16 amino acids. Germline V gene data show CDR1 as LNHDA and CDR2 as SQIVND (reference sequence). The variable domain in full, completed from reference TRBV19 and TRBJ2-1, reads DGGITQSPKYLFRKEGQNVTLSCEQNLNHDAMYWYRQDPGQGLRLIYYSQIVNDFQKGDIAEGYSVSREKKESFPLTVTSAQKNPTAFYLCASSATSGSSYNEQFFGPGTRLTVL.

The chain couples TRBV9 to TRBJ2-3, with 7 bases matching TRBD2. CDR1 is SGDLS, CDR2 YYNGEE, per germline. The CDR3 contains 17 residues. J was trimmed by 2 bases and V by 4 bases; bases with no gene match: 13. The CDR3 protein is CASSPRGSGFPTDTQYF. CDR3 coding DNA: TGTGCCAGCAGCCCCCGGGGTAGCGGGTTTCCCACAGATACGCAGTATTTT.

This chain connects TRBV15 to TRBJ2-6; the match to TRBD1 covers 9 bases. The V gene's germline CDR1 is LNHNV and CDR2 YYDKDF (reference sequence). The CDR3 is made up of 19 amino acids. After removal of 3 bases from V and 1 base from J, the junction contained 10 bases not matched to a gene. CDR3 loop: CATSRDLSGQGSGANVLTF. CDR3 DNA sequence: TGTGCCACCAGCAGGGACCTTTCTGGACAGGGGTCTGGGGCCAACGTCCTGACTTTC.

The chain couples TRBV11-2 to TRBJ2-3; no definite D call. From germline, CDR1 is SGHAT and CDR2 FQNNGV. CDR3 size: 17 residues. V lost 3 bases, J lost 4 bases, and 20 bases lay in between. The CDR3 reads CASSLPTGPRAADTQYF. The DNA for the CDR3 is TGTGCCAGCAGCTTGCCGACGGGTCCGCGCGCAGCAGATACGCAGTATTTT. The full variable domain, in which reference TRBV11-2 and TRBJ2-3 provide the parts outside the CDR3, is EAGVAQSPRYKIIEKRQSVAFWCNPISGHATLYWYQQILGQGPKLLIQFQNNGVVDDSQLPKDRFSAERLKGVDSTLKIQPAKLEDSAVYLCASSLPTGPRAADTQYFGPGTRLTVL.

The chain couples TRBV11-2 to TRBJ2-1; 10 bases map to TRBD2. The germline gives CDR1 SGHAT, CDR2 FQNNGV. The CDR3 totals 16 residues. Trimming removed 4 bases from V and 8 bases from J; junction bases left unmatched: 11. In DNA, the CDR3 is TGTGCCAGCAGCTCAACCTCAGCGGGAGGGCCGTATGAGCAGTTCTTC. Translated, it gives CASSSTSAGGPYEQFF.

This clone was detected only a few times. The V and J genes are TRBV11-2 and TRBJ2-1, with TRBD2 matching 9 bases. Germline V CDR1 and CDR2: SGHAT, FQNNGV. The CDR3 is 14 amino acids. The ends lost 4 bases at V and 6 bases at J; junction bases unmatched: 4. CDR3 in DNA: TGTGCCAGCAGCTCTAGCGGGAACCTCAATGAGCAGTTCTTC. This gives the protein CASSSSGNLNEQFF.

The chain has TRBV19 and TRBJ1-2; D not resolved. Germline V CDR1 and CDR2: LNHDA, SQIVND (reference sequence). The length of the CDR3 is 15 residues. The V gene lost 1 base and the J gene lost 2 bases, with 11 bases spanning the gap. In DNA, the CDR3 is TGTGCCAGTAGTATAGCTGCAGTGGGGAACTATGGCTACACCTTC. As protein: CASSIAAVGNYGYTF. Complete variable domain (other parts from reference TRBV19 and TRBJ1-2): DGGITQSPKYLFRKEGQNVTLSCEQNLNHDAMYWYRQDPGQGLRLIYYSQIVNDFQKGDIAEGYSVSREKKESFPLTVTSAQKNPTAFYLCASSIAAVGNYGYTFGSGTRLTVV.

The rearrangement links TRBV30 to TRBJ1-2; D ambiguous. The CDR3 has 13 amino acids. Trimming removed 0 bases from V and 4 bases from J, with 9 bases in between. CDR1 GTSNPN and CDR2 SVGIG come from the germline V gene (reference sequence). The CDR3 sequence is CAWSVTQFYGYTF. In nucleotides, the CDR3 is TGTGCCTGGAGTGTAACTCAGTTCTATGGCTACACCTTC. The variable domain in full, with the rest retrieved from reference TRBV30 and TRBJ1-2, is SQTIHQWPATLVQPVGSPLSLECTVEGTSNPNLYWYRQAAGRGLQLLFYSVGIGQISSEVPQNLSASRPQDRQFILSSKKLLLSDSGFYLCAWSVTQFYGYTFGSGTRLTVV.

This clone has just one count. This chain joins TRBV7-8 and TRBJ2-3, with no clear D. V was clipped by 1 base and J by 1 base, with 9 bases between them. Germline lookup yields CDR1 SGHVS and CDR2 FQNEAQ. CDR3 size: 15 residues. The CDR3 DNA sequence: TGTGCCAGCAGCTTAGGACTCTTCGGCACAGATACGCAGTATTTT. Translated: CASSLGLFGTDTQYF.

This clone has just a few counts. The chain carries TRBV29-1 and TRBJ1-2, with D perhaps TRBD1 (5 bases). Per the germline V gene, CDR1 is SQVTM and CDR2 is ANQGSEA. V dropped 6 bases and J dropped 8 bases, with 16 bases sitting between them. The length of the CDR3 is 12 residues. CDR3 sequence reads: CSVAGTSEGYTF. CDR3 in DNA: TGCAGCGTCGCCGGGACCTCGGAGGGCTACACCTTC.

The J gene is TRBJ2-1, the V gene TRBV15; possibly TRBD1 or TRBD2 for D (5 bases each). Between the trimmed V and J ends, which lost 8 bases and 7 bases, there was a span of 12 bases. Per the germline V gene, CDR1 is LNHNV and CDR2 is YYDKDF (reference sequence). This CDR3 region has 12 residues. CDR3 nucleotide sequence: TGTGCCACCGGGACCCAAGGGAATGAGCAGTTCTTC. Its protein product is CATGTQGNEQFF.

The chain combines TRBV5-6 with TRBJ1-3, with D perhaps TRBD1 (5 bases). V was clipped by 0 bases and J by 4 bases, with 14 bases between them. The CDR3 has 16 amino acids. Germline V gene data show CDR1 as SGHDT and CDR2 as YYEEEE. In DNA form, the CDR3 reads TGTGCCAGCAGCTTGGAATTGGCAGGGATGGGAAACACCATATATTTT. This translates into CASSLELAGMGNTIYF.

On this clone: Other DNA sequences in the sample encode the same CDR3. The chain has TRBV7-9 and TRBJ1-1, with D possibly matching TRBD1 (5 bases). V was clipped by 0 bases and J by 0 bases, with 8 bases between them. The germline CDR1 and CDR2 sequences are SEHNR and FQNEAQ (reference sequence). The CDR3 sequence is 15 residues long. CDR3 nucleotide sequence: TGTGCCAGCAGCTTAGCCCAGGGAATGAACACTGAAGCTTTCTTT. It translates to CASSLAQGMNTEAFF.

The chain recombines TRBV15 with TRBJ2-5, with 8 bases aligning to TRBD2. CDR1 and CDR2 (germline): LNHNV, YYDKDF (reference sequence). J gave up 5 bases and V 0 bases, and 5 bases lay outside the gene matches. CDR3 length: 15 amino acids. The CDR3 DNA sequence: TGTGCCACCAGCAGAGATCCCGGGAGGGGCGAGACCCAGTACTTC. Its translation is CATSRDPGRGETQYF.

DNA for the CDR3: TGTGCCACCAGCAGTACTCAATTGGAGCAGTTCTTC. It is translated as CATSSTQLEQFF. The J gene is TRBJ2-1, the V gene TRBV15; D remains unclear. This CDR3 region has 12 residues. Germline assignment: CDR1 LNHNV and CDR2 YYDKDF (reference sequence). The ends were cut back, 3 bases at V and 10 bases at J, with 10 bases in the middle.

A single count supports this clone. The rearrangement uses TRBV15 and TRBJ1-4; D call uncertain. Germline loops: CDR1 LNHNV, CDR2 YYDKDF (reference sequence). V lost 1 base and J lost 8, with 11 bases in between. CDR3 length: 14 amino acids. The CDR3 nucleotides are TGTGCCACCAGCAGAGGTGGAGGGTGGGAAAAACTGTTTTTT. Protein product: CATSRGGGWEKLFF.

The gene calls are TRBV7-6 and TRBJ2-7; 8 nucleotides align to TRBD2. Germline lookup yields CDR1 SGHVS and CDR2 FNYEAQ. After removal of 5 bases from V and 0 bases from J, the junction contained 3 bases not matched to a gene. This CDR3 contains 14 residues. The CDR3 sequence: CASSAGGASYEQYF. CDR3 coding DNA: TGTGCCAGCAGCGCGGGGGGAGCCTCCTACGAGCAGTACTTC.